This TCR beta chain was retrieved from a study of CD8 T cells in ankylosing spondylitis. Study-wide results and caveats: Some of the motif variants had earlier been found in reactive arthritis patients' fluid and blood. Disease-linked clones were CD8+ and relatively rare in peripheral blood. From matched ankylosing spondylitis synovial fluid, disease-linked clones were reportedly recovered at significantly enriched levels.

Germline CDR1 reads SGHRS; CDR2 reads YFSETQ. CDR3 length: 15 amino acids. V was trimmed by 4 bases and J by 4 bases, leaving 12 bases between them. Notes on this clonotype: Antigen specificity is unknown.

With molecular barcodes, quantitative 5'-RACE was used to make the TCR beta libraries. TCRdb reprocessed the 5' RACE reads via MiXCR and lists one record per CDR3 protein. The sample contains 150,000 to 200,000 distinct CDR3 sequences, under 14% of which appear only once. Sequencing was done on a sample of blood, either unsorted or a sorted T cell fraction (not recorded which). The genes are TRBV5-1 and TRBJ2-6; no clear D gene. The origin of this receptor is a male donor with ankylosing spondylitis or in good health (not recorded which). The CDR3 coding sequence is TGCGCCAGCAGCCCAGGTGTAGCCGGGGCCAACGTCCTGACTTTC. Its protein product is CASSPGVAGANVLTF.